The rows below give T cell receptor beta chains drawn from one sample of a study of somatic mutations in cytotoxic T cells in rheumatoid arthritis. TCRdb's copy holds only in-frame clones and misses some; the assay was immunoSEQ multiplex PCR. In the table there are 15,000 or so clones, nearly 80% of which are singletons. Sequencing was carried out using CD8+ T cells sorted from blood. The receptor source for this set is an adult with rheumatoid arthritis. Each CDR3 is given with its conserved first and last residue. A D gene is named only where the DNA matches it firmly. For some rows the clone size is stated as once, few or many, or as a class when expanded; others skip it.

>.|TRBD1|TRBV5-5|TRBJ2-2
CASSLRQGLTGELFF
TGTGCCAGCAGCTTGCGACAGGGCCTAACCGGGGAGCTGTTTTTT
>.|.|TRBV7-2|TRBJ1-1
CASGPGGYAMNTEAFF
TGTGCCAGCGGGCCGGGAGGGTATGCCATGAACACTGAAGCTTTCTTT
>.|.|TRBV5-6|TRBJ2-3
CASSSVGYVVPDTQYF
TGTGCCAGCTCTTCGGTGGGCTATGTGGTACCAGATACGCAGTATTTT
>.|.|TRBV5-8|TRBJ1-2
CASSLGQGTNYGYTF
TGTGCCAGCAGCCTGGGGCAGGGTACTAACTATGGCTACACCTTC
>.|TRBD1|TRBV7-9|TRBJ1-6
CASSGQGSSYNSPLHF
TGTGCCAGCAGCGGACAGGGTAGCTCCTATAATTCACCCCTCCACTTT
>.|TRBD2|TRBV2|TRBJ2-3
CASRTSGAPDTQYF
TGTGCCAGCAGGACTAGCGGGGCCCCAGATACGCAGTATTTT
>.|TRBD2|TRBV16|TRBJ2-2
CASSQGTRTDTGELFF
TGTGCCAGCAGCCAAGGGACTAGAACAGACACCGGGGAGCTGTTTTTT
>.|TRBD1|TRBV5-1|TRBJ2-3
CASSYRQGLTDTQYF
TGCGCCAGCAGCTACAGACAGGGGCTCACAGATACGCAGTATTTT
>.|.|TRBV10-2|TRBJ2-2
CASRGGPFGELFF
TGCGCCAGCAGGGGGGGGCCGTTCGGGGAGCTGTTTTTT
>.|.|TRBV30|TRBJ1-4
CAWSDGSWNEKLFF
TGTGCCTGGAGTGATGGGTCGTGGAATGAAAAACTGTTTTTT
>.|.|TRBV27|TRBJ1-2
CASSLLGGFLGYTF
TGTGCCAGCAGTTTACTCGGGGGGTTCCTCGGCTACACCTTC
>.|TRBD1|TRBV20-1|TRBJ1-2
CSAGTGDGYTF
TGCAGTGCCGGGACAGGGGATGGCTACACCTTC
>.|.|TRBV14|TRBJ2-5
CASSQPGRQKETQYF
TGTGCCAGCAGCCAGCCGGGACGGCAGAAAGAGACCCAGTACTTC
>once|.|TRBV19|TRBJ2-7
CASSIEVGLGGFSYEQYF
TGTGCCAGTAGTATAGAAGTGGGACTTGGCGGTTTCTCCTACGAGCAGTACTTC
>.|.|TRBV27|TRBJ1-1
CASSLGGPSQNTEAFF
TGTGCCAGCAGTTTGGGGGGACCGTCTCAGAACACTGAAGCTTTCTTT
>.|.|TRBV5-6|TRBJ2-1
CASSLVGVGFYNEQFF
TGTGCCAGCAGCTTGGTGGGGGTCGGTTTTTACAATGAGCAGTTCTTC
>.|.|TRBV4-2|TRBJ2-5
CASSQPGPKETQYF
TGTGCCAGCAGCCAACCGGGACCGAAAGAGACCCAGTACTTC
>.|.|TRBV6-5|TRBJ1-6
CASTKQAYNSPLHF
TGTGCCAGCACCAAACAGGCCTATAATTCACCCCTCCACTTT
>.|.|TRBV12-5|TRBJ2-1
CASVRTGDEQFF
TGTGCTAGTGTTCGGACGGGGGACGAGCAGTTCTTC
>.|.|TRBV5-8|TRBJ1-2
CASSRVGSNYGYTF
TGTGCCAGCAGCCGTGTTGGCAGTAACTATGGCTACACCTTC
>.|TRBD1|TRBV4-1|TRBJ1-5
CASSPRGGSDQPQHF
TGCGCCAGCAGCCCCAGGGGGGGAAGCGATCAGCCCCAGCATTTT
>few|.|TRBV20-1|TRBJ1-1
CSASRSTEAFF
TGCAGTGCTAGTCGCAGCACTGAAGCTTTCTTT
>.|TRBD2|TRBV7-6|TRBJ2-1
CASSPMGGGPQNEQFF
TGTGCCAGCAGCCCCATGGGCGGGGGGCCCCAGAATGAGCAGTTCTTC
>.|.|TRBV19|TRBJ1-2
CASSTMEGDGYTF
TGTGCCAGTAGTACAATGGAAGGCGATGGCTACACCTTC
>.|.|TRBV6-1|TRBJ2-5
CASVGTYQETQYF
TGTGCCAGCGTTGGGACATACCAAGAGACCCAGTACTTC
>.|.|TRBV5-4|TRBJ2-3
CASRTWVEETQYF
TGTGCCAGCAGGACCTGGGTGGAGGAGACGCAGTATTTT
>.|.|TRBV7-9|TRBJ2-3
CASRLRDTYTDTQYF
TGTGCCAGCAGACTGAGGGATACCTACACAGATACGCAGTATTTT
>.|.|TRBV7-6|TRBJ1-1
CASSLDGSRYTEAFF
TGTGCCAGCAGCTTAGACGGAAGCCGATACACTGAAGCTTTCTTT
>.|.|TRBV30|TRBJ1-5
CAWSGTGLYQPQHF
TGTGCCTGGAGTGGAACAGGTCTTTATCAGCCCCAGCATTTT
>.|.|TRBV4-1|TRBJ2-3
CATLIPTRRRHTQYF
TGCGCCACCTTGATTCCTACGAGGCGTAGACATACGCAGTATTTT
>.|.|TRBV6-5|TRBJ2-4
CASSYDGDIQYF
TGTGCCAGCAGTTATGACGGGGACATTCAGTACTTC
>.|.|TRBV4-1|TRBJ1-1
CASSLIMNTEAFF
TGCGCCAGCAGCCTTATTATGAACACTGAAGCTTTCTTT
>.|TRBD1|TRBV6-5|TRBJ2-1
CASRFGTGDNEQFF
TGTGCCAGCAGGTTCGGGACAGGGGACAATGAGCAGTTCTTC
>.|TRBD2|TRBV9|TRBJ2-1
CASSVEASGGDNEQFF
TGTGCCAGCAGCGTAGAAGCTAGCGGGGGAGACAATGAGCAGTTCTTC
>.|.|TRBV27|TRBJ1-2
CASSGLMGPGGGYTF
TGTGCCAGCAGTGGACTAATGGGCCCGGGGGGGGGCTACACCTTC